Each of the 24 T cell receptor beta chains below was sequenced from the same sample in a study of cytomegalovirus exposure and HLA in healthy donors. Some clones are missing from TCRdb's copy, which holds only in-frame ones; the method was immunoSEQ multiplex PCR. The sample shows tens of thousands of clones, about 95% of them seen only once. Sequenced material: PBMCs. The receptors were sampled from a woman younger than 35 in good health and CMV-seropositive.

The chain links TRBV5-4 to TRBJ1-2; D possibly corresponds to TRBD1 (5 bases). Germline V lookup: CDR1 SGHNT, CDR2 YYREEE (reference sequence). The CDR3 contains 13 residues. Trimming took off 1 base at V and 7 bases at J, with 11 bases between the two ends. The CDR3 DNA is TGTGCCAGCAGCTTGTCCAGGGTTTTTGGCTACACCTTC. This codes for CASSLSRVFGYTF.

This chain joins TRBV6-1 and TRBJ1-6; 10 nucleotides agree with TRBD1. J gave up 8 bases and V 3 bases, and 13 bases lay outside the gene matches. This CDR3 region has 18 residues. Germline V gene data show CDR1 as MNHNS and CDR2 as SASEGT. CDR3 loop: CASSEGTGAPTIDSPLHF. The DNA for the CDR3 is TGTGCCAGCAGTGAGGGGACAGGGGCTCCCACCATAGATTCACCCCTCCACTTT.

This clone was seen more than once but under ten times. J is TRBJ1-5 and V is TRBV19, with 12 bases fitting TRBD1. The V and J ends lost 11 bases and 7 bases, in that order; junction bases with no gene match: 6. Germline CDR1 and CDR2: LNHDA and SQIVND (reference sequence). The CDR3 loop spans 13 amino acids. The CDR3 protein is CAAAGTGGQPQHF. The DNA for the CDR3 is TGTGCCGCGGCGGGGACAGGGGGCCAGCCCCAGCATTTT.

Concerning this clone itself: The junction differs from germline at one of its ends, possibly a read error. The chain joins TRBV6-5 to TRBJ1-2, with a tentative D call TRBD1 (6 bases). CDR1 is MNHEY and CDR2 is SVGAGI in the germline V gene. The CDR3 is made up of 15 amino acids. CDR3 nucleotide sequence: TGTGCCAGCAGCGATCTACGACAGGTGAACTATGACTACACCTTC. This gives the protein CASSDLRQVNYDYTF.

The J gene is TRBJ1-6, the V gene TRBV4-2; D might be TRBD1 (5 bases). Germline V gene lookup returns CDR1 LGHNA and CDR2 YNFKEQ. V dropped 0 bases and J dropped 7 bases, with 13 bases sitting between them. The CDR3 is 16 amino acids. CDR3 residues: CASSQEGGRGNSPLHF. The CDR3 DNA is TGTGCCAGCAGCCAAGAGGGGGGGAGGGGCAATTCACCCCTCCACTTT.

The rearrangement uses TRBV7-9 and TRBJ1-2, with TRBD1 matching 11 bases. Unmatched junction bases numbered 3, after V lost 5 bases and J lost 7 bases. The germline V gene encodes CDR1 SEHNR and CDR2 FQNEAQ (reference sequence). The CDR3 spans 13 residues. The CDR3 DNA follows: TGTGCCAGCAGCGTGGGGACAGGGGGTGGCTACACCTTC. It specifies CASSVGTGGGYTF.

The chain has TRBV11-2 and TRBJ2-7; TRBD1 matches 7 bases. This CDR3 spans 16 amino acids. CDR1 and CDR2 (germline): SGHAT, FQNNGV. Trimming took 1 base from V and 3 from J; bases not matched to a gene: 9. The CDR3 spells CASSLGRDSEDYEQYF. CDR3 DNA sequence: TGTGCCAGCAGCTTAGGCCGGGACAGTGAGGACTACGAGCAGTACTTC.

The V call is TRBV10-3, the J call TRBJ1-5, with D perhaps matching TRBD1 (6 bases). The germline gives CDR1 ENHRY, CDR2 SYGVKD. The ends were cut back, 10 bases at V and 5 bases at J, with 15 bases in the middle. CDR3 length equals 13 residues. DNA of the CDR3: TGTGCCAACGGGGGGGCCCCCGATCAGCCCCAGCATTTT. Translating gives CANGGAPDQPQHF.

J is TRBJ2-4 and V is TRBV30; a weak D match, TRBD2 (7 bases). Trimming pared 0 bases from V and 8 bases from J, leaving 11 bases between. This CDR3 spans 13 amino acids. Germline lookup yields CDR1 GTSNPN and CDR2 SVGIG (reference sequence). The chain's CDR3 is CAWSVGGRHIQYF. CDR3 coding DNA: TGTGCCTGGAGTGTCGGGGGGCGACACATTCAGTACTTC.

This clone has just a few counts. This chain uses TRBV18 with TRBJ1-1; D remains unclear. Germline V lookup: CDR1 KGHSH, CDR2 LQKENI. The CDR3 is made up of 15 amino acids. V lost 2 bases and J lost 8, with 18 bases in between. The CDR3 coding sequence is TGTGCCAGCTCACCAGGTTCGTCATCCAGTTTAGAAGCTTTCTTT. Translating gives CASSPGSSSSLEAFF.

The rearrangement links TRBV19 to TRBJ2-3, with 7 bases fitting TRBD2. V gave up 6 bases and J gave up 0 bases; unmatched junction bases: 6. The CDR3 spans 15 residues. The germline CDR1 and CDR2 sequences are LNHDA and SQIVND (reference sequence). The CDR3 nucleotides are TGTGCCAGTAGCAACCCGGGGGGAAGCACAGATACGCAGTATTTT. This gives the protein CASSNPGGSTDTQYF.

The genes are TRBV7-9 and TRBJ2-6; no reliable D call. The CDR3 covers 14 residues. The V end was cut by 6 bases, the J end by 2 bases, with 8 bases between. Germline V lookup: CDR1 SEHNR, CDR2 FQNEAQ (reference sequence). The CDR3 DNA is TGTGCCAGCAGATGGCCCGCTGGGGCCAACGTCCTGACTTTC. This sequence encodes CASRWPAGANVLTF.

This clone was observed a single time. This sequence joins TRBV15 and TRBJ2-7, with 11 bases fitting TRBD1. The germline gives CDR1 LNHNV, CDR2 YYDKDF (reference sequence). Unmatched junction bases numbered 5, after V lost 3 bases and J lost 4 bases. This CDR3 is 15 amino acids long. The chain's CDR3 is CATSSPGQGDYEQYF. The CDR3 DNA follows: TGTGCCACCAGCAGCCCGGGACAGGGGGATTACGAGCAGTACTTC.

This chain uses TRBV19 with TRBJ1-1, with 7 bases that match TRBD1. The CDR3 loop spans 12 amino acids. The trim removed 7 bases at V and 5 bases at J, leaving 4 bases unmatched. CDR1 and CDR2 from the germline V gene are LNHDA and SQIVND (reference sequence). DNA for the CDR3: TGTGCCAGTACGTTCAGGGGGACTGAAGCTTTCTTT. Its translation is CASTFRGTEAFF.

The chain combines TRBV27 with TRBJ2-5; no clear D gene. In germline, CDR1 is MNHEY, CDR2 SMNVEV (reference sequence). CDR3 size: 14 residues. V lost 1 base to trimming and J lost 5 bases, with 11 bases between them. CDR3 sequence: CASSLFSARETQYF. CDR3 bases: TGTGCCAGCAGTTTATTCTCAGCGCGGGAGACCCAGTACTTC.

This clone was found a few times. The chain employs TRBV5-8 and TRBJ1-2; 8 nucleotides line up with TRBD1. The V and J ends lost 4 bases and 2 bases, in that order; junction bases with no gene match: 4. There are 14 residues in the CDR3. Germline values: CDR1 SGHTS, CDR2 YDEGEE. The CDR3 bases are TGTGCCAGCAGCCCCGGACAGGGAAACTATGGCTACACCTTC. It encodes CASSPGQGNYGYTF.

The chain couples TRBV7-2 to TRBJ2-1; 8 bases fit TRBD2. V was clipped by 3 bases and J by 6 bases; unmatched bases: 10. Germline V gene lookup returns CDR1 SGHTA and CDR2 FQGNSA. This CDR3 region has 16 residues. CDR3 DNA sequence: TGTGCCAGCAGCTTGGGCCCTGCGGGAGGCCTCAATGAGCAGTTCTTC. Amino acid sequence: CASSLGPAGGLNEQFF.

The chain carries TRBV7-2 and TRBJ1-2; no clear D gene. Trimming stripped 2 bases from V and 5 bases from J, with 21 bases between. Germline-derived CDR1 and CDR2 are SGHTA and FQGNSA. CDR3 length: 17 amino acids. The CDR3 DNA is TGTGCCAGCAGCTTACAAGCCCCGGGGAAGACGGCGTATGGCTACACCTTC. The encoded protein is CASSLQAPGKTAYGYTF.

The J gene is TRBJ2-2, the V gene TRBV19; 8 nucleotides match TRBD2. CDR3 length equals 16 residues. The germline V gene encodes CDR1 LNHDA and CDR2 SQIVND (reference sequence). V was clipped by 0 bases and J by 3 bases; unmatched bases: 3. The CDR3 coding sequence is TGTGCCAGTAGTATAGATCGGGAGGGGCACACCGGGGAGCTGTTTTTT. Its protein product is CASSIDREGHTGELFF.

This clone appeared once. J is TRBJ1-4 and V is TRBV4-3, with a tentative D call TRBD1 (6 bases). The CDR3 runs 16 residues. The germline CDR1 and CDR2 sequences are LGHNA and YSLEER. Trimming stripped 0 bases from V and 3 bases from J, with 11 bases between. The CDR3 loop is CASSQERGGANEKLFF. The CDR3 nucleotides are TGCGCCAGCAGCCAAGAACGAGGGGGGGCTAATGAAAAACTGTTTTTT.

This rearrangement joins TRBV7-9 to TRBJ2-1, with D uncertain. The CDR3 sequence is 14 residues long. The germline V gene encodes CDR1 SEHNR and CDR2 FQNEAQ (reference sequence). Trimming removed 1 base from V and 7 bases from J, with 11 bases in between. CDR3 amino acids: CASSLGGSSNEQFF. Here the CDR3 DNA reads TGTGCCAGCAGCTTAGGCGGCAGTTCGAATGAGCAGTTCTTC.

The chain joins TRBV6-5 to TRBJ1-2; D might be TRBD1 (6 bases). The CDR3 loop spans 14 amino acids. Germline assignment: CDR1 MNHEY and CDR2 SVGAGI. Between the trimmed V and J ends, which lost 6 bases and 4 bases, there was a span of 15 bases. CDR3: CASSPQGGSYGYTF. DNA for the CDR3: TGTGCCAGCAGCCCACAGGGAGGGAGCTATGGCTACACCTTC.

The gene calls are TRBV4-1 and TRBJ2-1; TRBD2 agrees at 9 bases. This CDR3 is 16 amino acids long. Germline values: CDR1 MGHRA, CDR2 YSYEKL. With 0 bases clipped from V and 3 bases from J, the junction kept 3 bases outside the gene matches. Here the CDR3 reads CASSQESGRLYNEQFF. The CDR3 coding sequence is TGCGCCAGCAGCCAAGAAAGCGGGAGGCTCTACAATGAGCAGTTCTTC.

The gene calls are TRBV19 and TRBJ1-1, with 8 bases lining up with TRBD1. This CDR3 spans 17 amino acids. V gave up 5 bases and J gave up 0 bases; unmatched junction bases: 11. The germline V gene has CDR1 LNHDA and CDR2 SQIVND (reference sequence). This chain's CDR3 is CASSDRPDRALNTEAFF. As DNA, the CDR3 is TGTGCCAGTAGTGACCGACCGGACAGGGCTTTGAACACTGAAGCTTTCTTT.